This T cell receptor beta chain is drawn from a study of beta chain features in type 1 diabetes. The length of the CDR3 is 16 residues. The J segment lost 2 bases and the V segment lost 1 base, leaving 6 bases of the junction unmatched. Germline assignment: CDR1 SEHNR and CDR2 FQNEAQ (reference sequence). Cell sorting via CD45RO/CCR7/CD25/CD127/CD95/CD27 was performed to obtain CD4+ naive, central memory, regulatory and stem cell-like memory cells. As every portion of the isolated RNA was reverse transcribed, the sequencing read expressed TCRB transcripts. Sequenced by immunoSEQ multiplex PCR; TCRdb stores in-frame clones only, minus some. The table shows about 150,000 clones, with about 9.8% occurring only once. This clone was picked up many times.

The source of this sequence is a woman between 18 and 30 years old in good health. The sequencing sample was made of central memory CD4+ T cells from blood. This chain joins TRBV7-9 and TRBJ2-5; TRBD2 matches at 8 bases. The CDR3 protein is CASSLDLAGRQETQYF. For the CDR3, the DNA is TGTGCCAGCAGCTTAGATCTAGCGGGCAGGCAAGAGACCCAGTACTTC.